This is a list of T cell receptor beta chains from one sample in a study of blood T cell repertoires in COVID-19. The repertoire was sequenced with immunoSEQ multiplex PCR; TCRdb's copy has only in-frame clones and lacks some. The sample yields 150,000 to 160,000 clones, 91% seen once. What was sequenced was peripheral blood. The receptors were sampled from a man aged 45-65 years with acute or convalescent COVID-19. The CDR3 runs from the conserved cysteine through the conserved F or W. D genes are given only for firm matches. Size is stated for part of the rows, as once, few or many counts, or as a class when the clone is expanded.

clone size,J gene,D gene,V gene,CDR3 protein,CDR3 DNA
-,TRBJ2-2,-,TRBV6-5,CASSYLGVTNTGELFF,TGTGCCAGCAGTTACTTGGGCGTTACGAACACCGGGGAGCTGTTTTTT
-,TRBJ1-4,-,TRBV25-1,CASSASSGKLFF,TGTGCCAGCAGTGCCTCTTCGGGAAAACTGTTTTTT
once,TRBJ1-1,-,TRBV28,CASSLVMRVAFF,TGTGCCAGCAGTTTAGTTATGAGGGTAGCTTTCTTT
-,TRBJ1-1,TRBD1,TRBV5-1,CASSPGQLGTEAFF,TGCGCCAGCAGCCCGGGACAGCTGGGCACTGAAGCTTTCTTT
few,TRBJ1-3,-,TRBV6-5,CASNLDSSGNTIYF,TGTGCCAGCAACCTGGACAGCTCTGGAAACACCATATATTTT
-,TRBJ1-2,TRBD1,TRBV28,CASSPGTGAYGYTF,TGTGCCAGCAGTCCAGGGACAGGGGCCTATGGCTACACCTTC
-,TRBJ1-2,TRBD1,TRBV2,CASRRDRGGYTF,TGTGCCAGCAGGAGGGACAGAGGCGGCTACACCTTC
-,TRBJ1-1,-,TRBV10-1,CASSEGSGAAFF,TGCGCCAGCAGTGAGGGGTCAGGGGCGGCTTTCTTT
few,TRBJ2-3,-,TRBV21-1,CASSNGAGEPDTQYF,TGTGCCAGCAGCAATGGAGCGGGAGAACCAGATACGCAGTATTTT
-,TRBJ1-2,TRBD1,TRBV19,CASKHRGPSNYGYTF,TGTGCCAGTAAACACAGGGGGCCCAGCAACTATGGCTACACCTTC
-,TRBJ2-1,TRBD2,TRBV10-3,CAISRTSGDEQFF,TGTGCCATCAGTAGGACTAGTGGCGATGAGCAGTTCTTC
once,TRBJ2-1,TRBD2,TRBV3-1/TRBV3-2,CASSRGTSGAGNEQFF,TGTGCCAGCAGCCGCGGGACTAGCGGGGCCGGCAATGAGCAGTTCTTC
-,TRBJ1-5,-,TRBV19,CASSIYKGLGQPQHF,TGTGCCAGTAGTATTTATAAGGGGCTCGGTCAGCCCCAGCATTTT
-,TRBJ1-2,-,TRBV6-2/TRBV6-3,CASSRGFGGYTF,TGTGCCAGCAGCAGGGGATTCGGTGGCTACACCTTC
-,TRBJ2-7,-,TRBV4-2,CASSQEEAFYEQYF,TGTGCCAGCAGCCAAGAGGAGGCTTTCTACGAGCAGTACTTC
-,TRBJ2-1,-,TRBV14,CASSQDLGSSYNEQFF,TGTGCCAGCAGCCAAGATCTCGGGAGCTCCTACAATGAGCAGTTCTTC
-,TRBJ2-1,-,TRBV6-2/TRBV6-3,CASSLNARSLTGVGYNEQFF,TGTGCCAGCAGTTTAAACGCCCGCAGTTTAACCGGGGTGGGTTACAATGAGCAGTTCTTC
few,TRBJ2-3,-,TRBV11-2,CASSLTSWHTQYF,TGTGCCAGCAGCTTAACCAGTTGGCATACGCAGTATTTT
-,TRBJ1-6,TRBD1,TRBV28,CASSLPTGVNSPLHF,TGTGCCAGCAGTTTACCGACAGGGGTAAATTCACCCCTCCACTTT
-,TRBJ1-1,-,TRBV11-1,CASSLEFTLTEAFF,TGTGCCAGCAGCTTAGAATTTACTTTGACTGAAGCTTTCTTT
-,TRBJ1-2,-,TRBV30,CAWSGAWQGDNYGYTF,TGTGCCTGGAGTGGGGCTTGGCAGGGCGATAACTATGGCTACACCTTC
-,TRBJ2-5,-,TRBV18,CASSPFTGMQETQYF,TGTGCCAGCTCACCGTTTACAGGGATGCAAGAGACCCAGTACTTC
-,TRBJ1-2,TRBD1,TRBV28,CASSSPGQWANYGYTF,TGTGCCAGCAGTTCCCCGGGACAGTGGGCTAACTATGGCTACACCTTC
-,TRBJ1-5,-,TRBV4-1,CASSQQGYQPQHF,TGCGCCAGCAGCCAACAGGGATATCAGCCCCAGCATTTT
-,TRBJ2-5,TRBD1,TRBV4-1,CASSLRDRVQETQYF,TGCGCCAGCAGCCTGAGGGACAGGGTACAAGAGACCCAGTACTTC
-,TRBJ2-3,TRBD2,TRBV9,CASSVGSGGASYTQYF,TGTGCCAGCAGCGTAGGAAGCGGGGGAGCCTCTTATACGCAGTATTTT
-,TRBJ2-7,-,TRBV3-1/TRBV3-2,CASSPTQGAYEQYF,TGTGCCAGCAGCCCCACACAAGGGGCCTACGAGCAGTACTTC
-,TRBJ1-3,-,TRBV5-1,CASSLGSGNTIYF,TGCGCCAGCAGCTTGGGTAGTGGAAACACCATATATTTT
-,TRBJ2-5,TRBD2,TRBV4-1,CASSPGVAGGLETQYF,TGCGCCAGCAGCCCCGGAGTAGCGGGGGGGCTGGAGACCCAGTACTTC
-,TRBJ2-5,TRBD2,TRBV7-8,CASSLHPSSGHQETQYF,TGTGCCAGCAGCTTACACCCGTCTAGCGGGCACCAAGAGACCCAGTACTTC
once,TRBJ1-6,TRBD1,TRBV7-2,CASSSGQVGSPLHF,TGTGCCAGCAGCTCCGGACAGGTCGGTTCACCCCTCCACTTT
-,TRBJ1-1,-,TRBV7-2,CASSPTPTNTEAFF,TGTGCCAGCAGCCCAACCCCTACCAACACTGAAGCTTTCTTT
-,TRBJ2-1,TRBD2,TRBV18,CASSPRGSGRAASDNEQFF,TGTGCCAGCTCACCACGTGGTAGCGGGAGGGCCGCTTCTGACAATGAGCAGTTCTTC
once,TRBJ2-1,-,TRBV6-1,CASSEAGRRYNEQFF,TGTGCCAGCAGTGAAGCCGGCAGGCGATACAATGAGCAGTTCTTC
-,TRBJ1-1,-,TRBV12-3/TRBV12-4,CASSPGQGRAFF,TGTGCCAGCAGCCCCGGGCAGGGTCGGGCTTTCTTT
-,TRBJ2-1,TRBD2,TRBV19,CASSLRLAFYEQFF,TGTGCCAGTAGTCTGCGACTAGCGTTCTATGAGCAGTTCTTC
-,TRBJ1-5,-,TRBV27,CASSFAFDQPQHF,TGTGCCAGCAGTTTCGCGTTTGATCAGCCCCAGCATTTT
few,TRBJ1-6,-,TRBV30,CAWSVGGAGNSPLHF,TGTGCCTGGAGTGTTGGAGGGGCAGGGAATTCACCCCTCCACTTT
-,TRBJ2-2,-,TRBV9,CASSSRGSWALGELFF,TGTGCCAGCAGCTCCAGGGGTTCATGGGCCCTAGGGGAGCTGTTTTTT
once,TRBJ1-2,-,TRBV19,CASSMAGEQSNYGYTF,TGTGCCAGTAGTATGGCAGGGGAACAATCTAACTATGGCTACACCTTC
-,TRBJ1-1,-,TRBV5-1,CASSLRGRDTEAFF,TGCGCCAGCAGCTTGAGAGGGAGGGACACTGAAGCTTTCTTT
-,TRBJ1-3,-,TRBV30,CAWTGHPGNTIYF,TGTGCCTGGACAGGGCATCCTGGAAACACCATATATTTT
-,TRBJ2-2,-,TRBV7-3,CASSPKGGANTGELFF,TGTGCCAGCAGCCCAAAGGGGGGGGCGAACACCGGGGAGCTGTTTTTT
-,TRBJ2-3,TRBD1,TRBV5-1,CASSGSQGARVDTQYF,TGCGCCAGCAGCGGCTCCCAGGGGGCTAGAGTAGATACGCAGTATTTT
-,TRBJ2-3,TRBD1,TRBV14,CASNGQGTDTQYF,TGTGCCAGCAACGGACAGGGGACAGATACGCAGTATTTT